This TCR beta chain is from a study of Ad26.COV2.S vaccination and SARS-CoV-2 variants. Study-wide results and limits: Those who received the vaccine showed greater spike-specific TCR breadth than those given placebo. Reported findings describe substantial breadth in spike-specific CD8+ and CD4+ T cell responses following vaccination. Assessments of TCR breadth and depth may have underestimated the total T cell responses.

TCRdb's copy holds only in-frame clones and misses some; the assay was immunoSEQ multiplex PCR. The profile covers some 180,000 clones, with around nine tenths appearing a single time and over 4.5% taken by the ten largest. About this clone: What it recognizes is unknown.

Germline loops: CDR1 SGHRS, CDR2 YFSETQ. The CDR3 contains 13 residues. V was pared by 2 bases and J by 0 bases, with 5 bases between. The receptor's source is a human donor who had recovered from COVID-19. The input for sequencing was peripheral blood, taken after recovery from COVID-19. This chain connects TRBV5-1 to TRBJ1-1; D call uncertain. The CDR3 nucleotides are TGCGCCAGCAGCTTTGACATGAACACTGAAGCTTTCTTT. Amino acid sequence: CASSFDMNTEAFF. Drawing the rest from reference TRBV5-1 and TRBJ1-1, the complete variable domain is KAGVTQTPRYLIKTRGQQVTLSCSPISGHRSVSWYQQTPGQGLQFLFEYFSETQRNKGNFPGRFSGRQFSNSRSEMNVSTLELGDSALYLCASSFDMNTEAFFGQGTRLTVV.